The text below deals with one T cell receptor beta chain. CDR3 size: 15 residues. V was pared by 0 bases and J by 0 bases, with 6 bases between. Germline-derived CDR1 and CDR2 are WSHSY and SAAADI. The source of the sample is a study of blood T cell repertoires in COVID-19. Study information: Material from acute and convalescent COVID-19 was sourced from the United States, Italy and Spain. From T cells, B-cell-depleted T cells, or PBMCs came the material, which was cDNA or gDNA.

Original data processing: Reference gene primers were amplified, and this amplification served to estimate nucleated cell counts. Some clones are missing from TCRdb's copy, which holds only in-frame ones; the method was immunoSEQ multiplex PCR. V, J and clone size derive from that table, while D and trimming were established from the DNA sequence. There are more than 95,000 clones in the sample; roughly 87% occur only once, and 6.5% to 8.5% lies in the top ten. This chain joins TRBV10-2 and TRBJ1-3; D not resolved. The TCR comes from a human donor in a cohort sampled during active COVID-19. Specimen: peripheral blood. The CDR3 DNA sequence: TGCGCCAGCAGTGAGTCGTCTTACTCTGGAAACACCATATATTTT. Protein: CASSESSYSGNTIYF.